A selection of T cell receptor beta chains follows, all from one sample in a study of control samples from healthy donors and cancer patients. Clones were sequenced by immunoSEQ multiplex PCR, and TCRdb holds only the in-frame ones, with some missing. This sample carries roughly 90,000 clones, more than 75% of them seen once, and the ten largest clones take roughly 9.8%. The sequenced sample consisted of blood. The receptors derive from a woman aged 60-70 years in good health. Each CDR3 is given with its conserved first and last residue. A D gene is named only where the DNA matches it firmly. Not every row has a clone size; where given, it reads once, few, many or a size class.

TRBJ1-3 - - TRBV20-1 CSASNGLDTIYF TGCAGTGCTAGTAATGGGTTAGACACCATATATTTT
TRBJ2-1 - - TRBV29-1 CSAAKGLALANEQFF TGCAGCGCCGCTAAGGGACTCGCCCTCGCCAATGAGCAGTTCTTC
TRBJ1-2 - - TRBV7-9 CASSLGVSGNGYTF TGTGCCAGCAGCTTAGGCGTGTCAGGGAATGGCTACACCTTC
TRBJ1-3 - once TRBV2 CASSPDRSSGNTIYF TGTGCCAGCAGCCCCGACCGGAGCTCTGGAAACACCATATATTTT
TRBJ2-1 - - TRBV12-5 CASGPRTRQVNEQFF TGTGCTAGTGGTCCTCGGACCAGGCAGGTTAATGAGCAGTTCTTC
TRBJ1-4 TRBD1 - TRBV6-5 CASSPGQGIEKLFF TGTGCCAGCAGTCCGGGACAGGGGATTGAAAAACTGTTTTTT
TRBJ2-7 TRBD2 - TRBV6-2/TRBV6-3 CASSSGGVASPYEQYF TGTGCCAGCAGTTCTGGGGGGGTAGCAAGCCCCTACGAGCAGTACTTC
TRBJ2-7 TRBD1 once TRBV12-3/TRBV12-4 CASSLRTGFEQYF TGTGCCAGCAGTTTACGGACAGGGTTCGAGCAGTACTTC
TRBJ2-7 - - TRBV5-4 CASSTTGATYEQYF TGTGCCAGCAGTACCACGGGGGCGACCTACGAGCAGTACTTC
TRBJ2-1 TRBD2 once TRBV4-2 CASSVSAGGTYNEQFF TGTGCCAGCAGCGTATCAGCGGGGGGCACCTACAATGAGCAGTTCTTC
TRBJ1-1 - - TRBV27 CASSLSGYTEAFF TGTGCCAGCAGTTTGTCAGGGTATACTGAAGCTTTCTTT
TRBJ1-3 - once TRBV9 CASSSPAGGNTIYF TGTGCCAGCAGCTCCCCCGCAGGGGGAAACACCATATATTTT
TRBJ1-6 TRBD1 - TRBV19 CASSSGTGVNSPLHF TGTGCCAGTAGTAGCGGGACAGGGGTTAATTCACCCCTCCACTTT
TRBJ1-2 - - TRBV7-9 CASSSSLTWGYTF TGTGCCAGCAGCTCGTCCTTAACTTGGGGCTACACCTTC
TRBJ1-3 - - TRBV28 CASSLFGGSSGNTIYF TGTGCCAGCAGTTTATTTGGTGGGAGCTCTGGAAACACCATATATTTT
TRBJ2-3 TRBD2 - TRBV5-4 CASSLIGGERTDTQYF TGTGCCAGCAGCTTGATTGGGGGGGAGCGCACAGATACGCAGTATTTT
TRBJ1-4 - - TRBV5-4 CASSLSARDEKLFF TGTGCCAGCAGCTTGTCTGCCAGGGATGAAAAACTGTTTTTT
TRBJ2-7 - - TRBV5-6 CASSLWAGPYEQYF TGTGCCAGCAGCTTGTGGGCGGGCCCCTACGAGCAGTACTTC
TRBJ1-4 - - TRBV5-1 CASSLDQIATNEKLFF TGCGCCAGCAGCTTGGACCAGATTGCAACTAATGAAAAACTGTTTTTT
TRBJ2-4 TRBD1 - TRBV6-5 CASTPERTGKNIQYF TGTGCCAGCACTCCCGAGAGGACAGGAAAAAACATTCAGTACTTC
TRBJ2-2 - - TRBV5-1 CASSFFGELFF TGCGCCAGCAGCTTTTTCGGGGAGCTGTTTTTT